One and the same sample provided the 3 T cell receptor beta chains below, sequenced in a study of CXCR3-negative and CXCR3-positive naive CD8 T cells. For these receptors, no antigen is known. General study points: The TRB CDR3s that CXCR3-positive naive cells carried were more hydrophobic than those of CXCR3-negative naive cells.

It was by 5' RACE with UMI labels that the TRB cDNA libraries were prepared. TCRdb re-called the 5' RACE reads and shows each CDR3 protein once, DNA omitted. This repertoire comprises 120,000 or so distinct CDR3 sequences; its ten largest clones make up 0.5% to 0.75%. Sequences were obtained from naive CXCR3+ CD8+ T cells from blood. Subset noted: CD45RO-CCR7+CD27+CD95- naive CD8+ T cells expressing CXCR3 (TNR3+). The receptors were sampled from a human donor in good health. Some clones in this sample may be carry-over from other donors' samples.

The chain recombines TRBV6-6 with TRBJ2-7. The CDR3 consists of 13 residues. CDR1 is MNHNY and CDR2 is SVGAGI in the germline V gene (reference sequence). CDR3: CASGMYLTGEQYF.

The CDR3 reads CASSSRDSGRLAGGHF. The rearrangement uses TRBV28 and TRBJ2-4; absent DNA, TCRdb's TRBD2 call cannot be checked. This CDR3 spans 16 amino acids. Per germline, CDR1 MDHEN and CDR2 SYDVKM. Variable domain in full (rest from reference TRBV28 and TRBJ2-4): DVKVTQSSRYLVKRTGEKVFLECVQDMDHENMFWYRQDPGLGLRLIYFSYDVKMKEKGDIPEGYSVSREKKERFSLILESASTNQTSMYLCASSSRDSGRLAGGHFGAGTRLSVL.

The gene calls are TRBV21-1 and TRBJ2-7; TCRdb names TRBD1, which stays unverified in the absence of DNA. TRBV21-1 is a documented pseudogene. This CDR3 is 12 amino acids long. CDR3: CASSKGTLGQYF.